A selection of T cell receptor beta chains follows, all from one sample in a study of blood T cells in healthy people across ages. TCRdb ran MiXCR on the 5' RACE reads and lists one entry per CDR3 protein. The data hold approximately 580,000 distinct CDR3 sequences, with 24% observed a single time. These same data were also listed under a study on T cells of mothers and their children.

The specimen sequenced was blood. The receptors stem from a boy aged 5-17 years in good health. Both conserved end residues are part of each CDR3. A D gene is named only where the DNA matches it firmly.

d_call	v_call	j_call	cdr3_aa
TRBD1	TRBV27	TRBJ2-7	CASSMTGTSYEQYF
.	TRBV10-3	TRBJ2-1	CAISEVLSSYNEQFF
.	TRBV28	TRBJ2-7	CASSLLSGSRYEQYF
.	TRBV6-1	TRBJ2-7	CASSVISRSYEQYF
.	TRBV5-1	TRBJ2-5	CASSSQGQAVVPETQYF
.	TRBV24-1	TRBJ1-4	CATSDAGIQEKKLFF
TRBD1	TRBV4-1	TRBJ1-1	CASSQWDRMNTEAFF
TRBD1	TRBV12-3/TRBV12-4	TRBJ1-1	CASSEPGQGARTEAFF
.	TRBV12-3/TRBV12-4	TRBJ2-2	CASSQPLSANTGELFF
.	TRBV10-3	.	CAISESIQVVYEQYF
.	TRBV6-5	TRBJ1-1	CASSYVSLNTEAFF
.	TRBV28	TRBJ1-1	CASREYRAEAFF
.	TRBV10-3	TRBJ2-5	CAISESGTPRGTQYF
TRBD1	TRBV5-1	TRBJ2-2	CASSLVQGASGELFF
TRBD2	TRBV28	TRBJ2-5	CASSPTSGGYVETQYF
TRBD1	TRBV7-3	TRBJ2-7	CASSSDRGFSYEQYF
.	TRBV6-2/TRBV6-3	TRBJ2-1	CASSLAHIPYNEQFF
.	TRBV5-5	.	CASSLAGGHTYEQYF
TRBD2	TRBV5-4	TRBJ2-5	CASSRPGGQETQYF
.	TRBV12-3/TRBV12-4	TRBJ1-2	CASSSTGTYYGYTF
.	TRBV10-3	TRBJ2-2	CAISESNRATGELFF
.	TRBV6-6	TRBJ1-3	CASRDAVVPGNTIYF
.	TRBV6-6	TRBJ1-3	CASAIGSGNTIYF
TRBD1	TRBV9	TRBJ2-1	CASSADRGRANEQFF
TRBD1	TRBV6-4	TRBJ2-3	CASSSQGLRTDTQYF
TRBD2	TRBV20-1	TRBJ2-5	CSARFRTLAGGQETQYF
.	TRBV6-1	TRBJ2-7	CASSGRGSLHEQYF
TRBD1	TRBV11-2	TRBJ1-4	CASSLGGIRDSYEKLFF
TRBD2	TRBV6-1	TRBJ2-4	CASSASGKNIQYF
TRBD2	TRBV9	TRBJ2-1	CASSVRLAGAHEQFF
TRBD1	TRBV18	TRBJ1-2	CASSSQGQGNYGYTF
.	TRBV29-1	TRBJ2-3	CSVEVGSTDTQYF
.	TRBV2	TRBJ2-7	CASTRQGPYEQYF
.	TRBV27	TRBJ2-6	CASSLQRGTSGANVLTF
TRBD1	TRBV20-1	TRBJ2-7	CSASPGQGSEQYF
.	TRBV5-5	TRBJ2-5	CASSPSQVQETQYF
.	TRBV3-1	TRBJ1-2	CASSSQQGYYGYTF
.	TRBV20-1	TRBJ2-7	CSARDLGGAYEQYF
.	TRBV7-2	TRBJ2-5	CASSISGHKETQYF